This is a list of T cell receptor beta chains from one sample in a study of CD8 T cells in Susac syndrome. Using its own MiXCR run on the immunoSEQ multiplex PCR reads, TCRdb lists one record per CDR3 protein. The data show some 120,000 distinct CDR3 sequences, 94% seen once. The source material was CD4+ T cells from PBMCs. The receptors originated from a human donor in good health. CDR3s include the opening cysteine and the closing phenylalanine or tryptophan. A D gene is named only where the DNA matches it firmly. Not all rows give a size; the values are once, few, many and, for expanded clones, a class.

V: TRBV19
D: NA
size: NA
J: TRBJ2-2
DNA: TGTGCCAGTAGCCCCCTCCAGTCTCGGGGTGCCGGGGAGCTGTTTTTT
CDR3: CASSPLQSRGAGELFF

V: TRBV28
D: NA
size: NA
J: TRBJ1-2
DNA: TGTGCCAGCAGTTCTAACTATGGCTACACCTTC
CDR3: CASSSNYGYTF

V: TRBV4-3
D: TRBD2
size: NA
J: TRBJ2-3
DNA: TGCGCCAGCAGCCAATATCCTAGCGGAAACACAGATACGCAGTATTTT
CDR3: CASSQYPSGNTDTQYF

V: TRBV18
D: NA
size: NA
J: TRBJ2-3
DNA: TGTGCCAGCTCCCCAGGACATAGCACAGATACGCAGTATTTT
CDR3: CASSPGHSTDTQYF

V: TRBV5-1
D: NA
size: NA
J: TRBJ2-3
DNA: TGCGCCAGCAGCATGGCGTTTCTAGCAGCTCCCGGTACGCAGTATTTT
CDR3: CASSMAFLAAPGTQYF

V: TRBV12-3/TRBV12-4
D: NA
size: once
J: TRBJ2-7
DNA: TGTGCCAGCAGTTTATCTCGAGAGCAGTACTTC
CDR3: CASSLSREQYF

V: TRBV5-6
D: NA
size: NA
J: TRBJ2-7
DNA: TGTGCCAGCAGCTTGAGGATCACCTCCTACGAGCAGTACTTC
CDR3: CASSLRITSYEQYF

V: TRBV3-1
D: NA
size: NA
J: TRBJ2-7
DNA: TGTGCCAGCAGCGCCTCGGCGATTGGTAGCATCGAGCAGTACTTC
CDR3: CASSASAIGSIEQYF

V: TRBV6-1
D: NA
size: few
J: TRBJ1-6
DNA: TGTGCCAGCAGCCTACCGGGACGGAATAATTCACCCCTCCACTTT
CDR3: CASSLPGRNNSPLHF

V: TRBV27
D: TRBD2
size: NA
J: TRBJ2-2
DNA: TGTGCCAGCAGCCGGGGGGGGGTTGACACCGGGGAGCTGTTTTTT
CDR3: CASSRGGVDTGELFF

V: TRBV15
D: NA
size: NA
J: TRBJ2-1
DNA: TGTGCCACCAGCAACTTGGCGGTCTCCTACAATGAGCAGTTCTTC
CDR3: CATSNLAVSYNEQFF

V: TRBV19
D: TRBD1
size: few
J: TRBJ2-2
DNA: TGTGCCAGTAGTAGACAGGGCACCGGGGAGCTGTTTTTT
CDR3: CASSRQGTGELFF

V: TRBV2
D: NA
size: NA
J: TRBJ2-2
DNA: TGTGCCAGCAGAACCGACTACACCGGGGAGCTGTTTTTT
CDR3: CASRTDYTGELFF

V: TRBV2
D: NA
size: NA
J: TRBJ1-5
DNA: TGTGCCTCCAGAGGGGACTATCAGCCCCAGCATTTT
CDR3: CASRGDYQPQHF

V: TRBV5-1
D: NA
size: NA
J: TRBJ2-2
DNA: TGCGCCAGCAGCTTCGGTAGCACCGGGGAGCTGTTTTTT
CDR3: CASSFGSTGELFF

V: TRBV7-9
D: NA
size: NA
J: TRBJ2-2
DNA: TGTGCCAGCAGCCCTAAGGGCACCGGGGAGCTGTTTTTT
CDR3: CASSPKGTGELFF

V: TRBV2
D: NA
size: once
J: TRBJ1-3
DNA: TGTGCCAGCAGCAGGGAGCGAGGAAACACCATATATTTT
CDR3: CASSRERGNTIYF

V: TRBV3-1
D: NA
size: NA
J: TRBJ2-5
DNA: TGTGCCAGCAGCCTAAGGGGCGAAGAGACCCAGTACTTC
CDR3: CASSLRGEETQYF

V: TRBV30
D: NA
size: few
J: TRBJ1-5
DNA: TGTGCCTGGAGCCAAGGCGTGTCCAACCAGCCCCAGCATTTT
CDR3: CAWSQGVSNQPQHF

V: TRBV7-9
D: TRBD2
size: NA
J: TRBJ2-7
DNA: TGTGCCAGCAGTCACGGGACTAGCGGGAGCGGCGAGCAGTACTTC
CDR3: CASSHGTSGSGEQYF

V: TRBV20-1
D: NA
size: once
J: TRBJ2-7
DNA: TGCAGTGCGACCCCTCAGTACTCCTACGAGCAGTACTTC
CDR3: CSATPQYSYEQYF

V: TRBV30
D: NA
size: NA
J: TRBJ2-2
DNA: TGTGCCTGGGCTGGGCAGGGAGGATCCGGGGAGCTGTTTTTT
CDR3: CAWAGQGGSGELFF

V: TRBV7-3
D: TRBD2
size: once
J: TRBJ2-5
DNA: TGTGCCAGCAGCTTACGACCCAGCGGGGGTGATGAGACCCAGTACTTC
CDR3: CASSLRPSGGDETQYF

V: TRBV7-2
D: NA
size: NA
J: TRBJ2-1
DNA: TGTGCCAGCAGCCACGGAGGGAACAAGAAGACCAATGAGCAGTTCTTC
CDR3: CASSHGGNKKTNEQFF

V: TRBV5-1
D: NA
size: NA
J: TRBJ2-3
DNA: TGCGCCAGCAGCTTGGCCCGACAGCCTCGAGATACGCAGTATTTT
CDR3: CASSLARQPRDTQYF

V: TRBV9
D: NA
size: once
J: TRBJ2-4
DNA: TGTGCCAGCAGCGTGCTAGTGGATGGGGACATTCAGTACTTC
CDR3: CASSVLVDGDIQYF

V: TRBV25-1
D: NA
size: once
J: TRBJ2-1
DNA: TGTGCCAGCAGAAAGGGGGCGGGGGCGCAGTTCTTC
CDR3: CASRKGAGAQFF

V: TRBV15
D: NA
size: NA
J: TRBJ1-5
DNA: TGTGCCACCAGCAGAGATTGGGCCCGCAGCCGCAATCAGCCCCAGCATTTT
CDR3: CATSRDWARSRNQPQHF

V: TRBV4-2
D: NA
size: NA
J: TRBJ2-1
DNA: TGTGCCAGCAGCCAAGTTTTAGCGGTAGACTCCTACAATGAGCAGTTCTTC
CDR3: CASSQVLAVDSYNEQFF

V: TRBV5-6
D: NA
size: once
J: TRBJ2-7
DNA: TGTGCCAGCAGCGGGAACGGAGCCCCCCTCTCCTACGAGCAGTACTTC
CDR3: CASSGNGAPLSYEQYF

V: TRBV5-1
D: TRBD1
size: NA
J: TRBJ1-1
DNA: TGCGCCAGCAGCTTGGTTGCGGGACAGGGGAACACTGAAGCTTTCTTT
CDR3: CASSLVAGQGNTEAFF

V: TRBV2
D: NA
size: NA
J: TRBJ2-5
DNA: TGTGCCAGCAGTGGGGATAGTGAGACCCAGTACTTC
CDR3: CASSGDSETQYF

V: TRBV5-4
D: NA
size: NA
J: TRBJ2-5
DNA: TGTGCCAGCAGCCCCTCCTCGAATAGCGGAGATGGGGAGACCCAGTACTTC
CDR3: CASSPSSNSGDGETQYF

V: TRBV7-2
D: NA
size: NA
J: TRBJ2-5
DNA: TGTGCCAGCAGCCCTGGGGGGTACCAAGAGACCCAGTACTTC
CDR3: CASSPGGYQETQYF

V: TRBV13
D: TRBD2
size: NA
J: TRBJ2-7
DNA: TGTGCCAGCAGTTCTCCATTGGGAGGGCTGCAGTACTTC
CDR3: CASSSPLGGLQYF

V: TRBV4-3
D: NA
size: NA
J: TRBJ1-4
DNA: TGCGCCAGCAGCTCCGGCCGTCTTAAGGAAAAACTGTTTTTT
CDR3: CASSSGRLKEKLFF

V: TRBV4-2
D: NA
size: NA
J: TRBJ1-4
DNA: TGTGCCAGCAGCCAAGAAAATTTACGGGGGGGCGATACTGGAAAACTGTTTTTT
CDR3: CASSQENLRGGDTGKLFF

V: TRBV10-3
D: NA
size: NA
J: TRBJ2-5
DNA: TGTGCCACCCAACTCCAAGAGACCCAGTACTTC
CDR3: CATQLQETQYF

V: TRBV18
D: NA
size: NA
J: TRBJ1-2
DNA: TGTGCCAGCTCACCTGGGGGGGACTATGGCTACACCTTC
CDR3: CASSPGGDYGYTF

V: TRBV18
D: NA
size: NA
J: TRBJ2-2
DNA: TGTGCCAGCTCACTCATACCAATATCGAACACCGGGGAGCTGTTTTTT
CDR3: CASSLIPISNTGELFF

V: TRBV2
D: NA
size: NA
J: TRBJ2-1
DNA: TGTGCCAGCAGTGAAGGGGCGGGGGAGCAGTTCTTC
CDR3: CASSEGAGEQFF

V: TRBV11-2
D: TRBD2
size: NA
J: TRBJ2-1
DNA: TGTGCCAGCAGCTTAACCACCCTAGCGGTTGAGCAGTTCTTC
CDR3: CASSLTTLAVEQFF

V: TRBV4-3
D: TRBD2
size: NA
J: TRBJ2-1
DNA: TGCGCCAGCAGTCATGCGGTCGGACTAGCGGGTTCGGCCAATGAGCAGTTCTTC
CDR3: CASSHAVGLAGSANEQFF

V: TRBV6-6
D: NA
size: NA
J: TRBJ2-5
DNA: TGTGCCAGCAGTTACGGAGGGGTTGGAGAGACCCAGTACTTC
CDR3: CASSYGGVGETQYF

V: TRBV2
D: TRBD2
size: NA
J: TRBJ2-2
DNA: TGTGCCAGCAGCGTTAGCGGGAGTAACACCGGGGAGCTGTTTTTT
CDR3: CASSVSGSNTGELFF

V: TRBV15
D: NA
size: NA
J: TRBJ1-5
DNA: TGTGCCACCAGCAGACTTGGAGAGGAGCCCCAGCATTTT
CDR3: CATSRLGEEPQHF

V: TRBV18
D: NA
size: once
J: TRBJ1-1
DNA: TGTGCCAGCTCACCACTTACCGGCGGCACTGAAGCTTTCTTT
CDR3: CASSPLTGGTEAFF

V: TRBV6-5
D: NA
size: NA
J: TRBJ2-7
DNA: TGTGCCAGCAGTCAGGGGTCCTACTACGAGCAGTACTTC
CDR3: CASSQGSYYEQYF

V: TRBV15
D: NA
size: NA
J: TRBJ1-1
DNA: TGTGCCACCAGCCCCAGAGACGGCAGCACTGAAGCTTTCTTT
CDR3: CATSPRDGSTEAFF

V: TRBV27
D: NA
size: NA
J: TRBJ1-5
DNA: TGTGCCAGCGCCGAGCTTTACAGAGTTCAAGGGGCCCAGCATTTT
CDR3: CASAELYRVQGAQHF

V: TRBV4-3
D: NA
size: NA
J: TRBJ2-6
DNA: TGCGCCAGCAGCCAAGATCGGGGAGTACCTGGGGCCAACGTCCTGACTTTC
CDR3: CASSQDRGVPGANVLTF

V: TRBV12-3/TRBV12-4
D: NA
size: NA
J: TRBJ1-4
DNA: TGTGCCAGCAGTCCAGCAGGCGGCTTCGAAAAACTGTTTTTT
CDR3: CASSPAGGFEKLFF

V: TRBV15
D: NA
size: once
J: TRBJ2-7
DNA: TGTGCCACAGCCTCCTTCGGGGGTGCCTACGAGCAGTACTTC
CDR3: CATASFGGAYEQYF

V: TRBV30
D: NA
size: NA
J: TRBJ2-7
DNA: TGTGCCTGGAGTACAGGCACCTACGAGCAGTACTTC
CDR3: CAWSTGTYEQYF

V: TRBV30
D: TRBD1
size: NA
J: TRBJ2-5
DNA: TGTGCCTGGAACGACAGGGGGCCGGAGACCCAGTACTTC
CDR3: CAWNDRGPETQYF